This T cell receptor beta chain was captured in a study of control samples from healthy donors and cancer patients. TCRdb's table, derived via immunoSEQ multiplex PCR, lists solely in-frame clones and lacks some. The sample yields some 150,000 clones, 91% seen once. The sample was blood. This clonotype was sampled from a man between 18 and 35 years old in good health.

The CDR3 DNA reads TGTGCCAGCAGCCACCCACGGGGTAGCGGGGGGGCGGTGGAAGATACGCAGTATTTT. Translation: CASSHPRGSGGAVEDTQYF. The V call is TRBV3-1 (or the pseudogene TRBV3-2), the J call TRBJ2-3; 11 nucleotides line up with TRBD2. CDR1 is LGHDT, CDR2 YNNKEL, per germline (reference sequence). The junction had 16 bases not matched to a gene; V was cut back by 3 bases and J by 5 bases. CDR3 length equals 19 residues.